Sequencing of this T cell receptor beta chain was carried out in a study of response to subunit inactivated influenza vaccine. Study-wide results and caveats: That few new T cells are recruited by each seasonal influenza vaccination was the authors' suggestion.

TCRdb reprocessed the RT-PCR reads via MiXCR and lists one record per CDR3 protein. In the table there are more than 450,000 distinct CDR3 sequences, 6% to 9% of which are singletons. The V segment lost 7 bases and the J segment 4 bases; nucleotides outside the gene matches: 7. The CDR3 consists of 15 residues. Concerning this clonotype: Its antigen is not identified.

The sample in question was PBMCs from blood, obtained about 24 months after vaccination. The chain joins TRBV12-3 or TRBV12-4 to TRBJ1-3, with TRBD1 identical over 10 bases. The TCR was taken from a man between 50 and 69 years old who received an inactivated influenza vaccine. DNA of the CDR3: TGTGCCAGCATCGTGACAGGGGGCACCGGAAACACCATATATTTT. This codes for CASIVTGGTGNTIYF.